The 15 T cell receptor beta chains reported below all come from one sample, sequenced in a study of blood T cell repertoires in COVID-19. Assay: immunoSEQ multiplex PCR; the TCRdb copy retains only in-frame clones and omits some. The sample records 220,000 or so clones, 84% being singletons. Specimen: peripheral blood. Receptor source: a woman aged 60-70 years with acute or convalescent COVID-19.

The rearrangement uses TRBV6-5 and TRBJ1-1, with 7 nucleotides matching TRBD1. Germline V gene lookup returns CDR1 MNHEY and CDR2 SVGAGI. There are 11 residues in the CDR3. Unmatched junction bases numbered 6, after V lost 6 bases and J lost 11 bases. CDR3: CASREGARAFF. CDR3 DNA: TGTGCCAGCAGAGAGGGGGCTCGGGCTTTCTTT.

V usage is TRBV2 and J usage is TRBJ1-4, with unresolved D. V lost 6 bases, J lost 8 bases, and 16 bases lay in between. The CDR3 has 14 amino acids. From germline, CDR1 is SNHLY and CDR2 FYNNEI. This chain's CDR3 is CASRWTAGIEKLFF. DNA for the CDR3: TGTGCCAGCAGATGGACCGCCGGGATCGAAAAACTGTTTTTT. The full variable domain, completed using reference TRBV2 and TRBJ1-4, is EPEVTQTPSHQVTQMGQEVILRCVPISNHLYFYWYRQILGQKVEFLVSFYNNEISEKSEIFDDQFSVERPDGSNFTLKIRSTKLEDSAMYFCASRWTAGIEKLFFGSGTQLSVL.

This rearrangement joins TRBV7-6 to TRBJ2-2; the match to TRBD2 covers 7 bases. CDR3 length equals 14 residues. Germline V gives CDR1 SGHVS, CDR2 FNYEAQ. V gave up 4 bases and J gave up 5 bases; unmatched junction bases: 4. The CDR3 reads CASSSGGMTGELFF. The DNA for the CDR3 is TGTGCCAGCAGCTCCGGGGGGATGACCGGGGAGCTGTTTTTT.

V usage is TRBV9 and J usage is TRBJ1-2; D not resolved. The germline V gene has CDR1 SGDLS and CDR2 YYNGEE. CDR3 length: 14 residues. The germline V and J ends were trimmed by 2 bases and 6 bases, with 14 bases remaining between them. The CDR3 is CASSVEGSAHGYTF. DNA for the CDR3: TGTGCCAGCAGCGTTGAGGGTAGCGCCCATGGCTACACCTTC.

The chain employs TRBV6-2 or TRBV6-3 and TRBJ1-5; D gene uncertain. The germline V gene has CDR1 MNHEY and CDR2 SVGEGT. Trimming shortened V by 4 bases and J by 2 bases, and 6 bases separated the two germline ends. CDR3 length: 13 amino acids. CDR3 sequence (DNA): TGTGCCAGCAGTTGGCAGGGCAATCAGCCCCAGCATTTT. Its protein product is CASSWQGNQPQHF.

V usage is TRBV2 and J usage is TRBJ2-2; unclear D gene. The CDR3 extends over 13 amino acids. From germline, CDR1 is SNHLY and CDR2 FYNNEI. Trimming took off 3 bases at V and 6 bases at J, with 8 bases between the two ends. The CDR3 reads CASSDRLPGELFF. The CDR3 bases are TGTGCCAGCAGTGACAGGTTACCCGGGGAGCTGTTTTTT.

The V gene is TRBV4-1, the J gene TRBJ1-5; D ambiguous. The germline V gene encodes CDR1 MGHRA and CDR2 YSYEKL. The CDR3 has 14 residues. V was trimmed by 1 base and J by 3 bases, leaving 7 bases between them. The CDR3 protein is CASSQVVVNQPQHF. Written as DNA, the CDR3 is TGCGCCAGCAGCCAAGTGGTAGTCAATCAGCCCCAGCATTTT.

The rearrangement uses TRBV6-1 and TRBJ1-1; weak D call: TRBD1 (6 bases). V was trimmed by 2 bases and J by 6 bases, leaving 13 bases between them. The germline CDR1 and CDR2 sequences are MNHNS and SASEGT. The CDR3 extends over 14 amino acids. The CDR3, as DNA: TGTGCCAGCAGTGAATTAGGGGGTTTGGCTGAAGCTTTCTTT. Translated, it gives CASSELGGLAEAFF.

This chain joins TRBV28 and TRBJ1-6, with a weak D call TRBD1 (6 bases). The CDR3 consists of 14 residues. CDR1 and CDR2 (germline): MDHEN, SYDVKM. Between the trimmed V and J ends, which lost 3 bases and 6 bases, there was a span of 9 bases. CDR3 sequence: CASSFGQSNSPLHF. Here the CDR3 DNA reads TGTGCCAGCAGTTTTGGACAGTCTAATTCACCCCTCCACTTT.

This clone was picked up a small number of times. The CDR3 reads CASSYTRGRRGTEAFF. The CDR3 DNA reads TGTGCCAGCAGTTACACCAGGGGGAGGAGAGGCACTGAAGCTTTCTTT. The V gene is TRBV6-6, the J gene TRBJ1-1, with TRBD1 identical over 7 bases. The length of the CDR3 is 16 residues. The germline gives CDR1 MNHNY, CDR2 SVGAGI (reference sequence). V lost 2 bases and J lost 4; bases outside the gene matches: 10.

The genes are TRBV15 and TRBJ1-4; no clear D. V lost 1 base and J lost 0, with 12 bases in between. Looked up from germline, CDR1 is LNHNV and CDR2 is YYDKDF (reference sequence). This CDR3 is 17 amino acids long. The CDR3: CATSRAGATTTNEKLFF. CDR3 in DNA: TGTGCCACCAGCAGAGCGGGAGCAACTACAACTAATGAAAAACTGTTTTTT.

V usage is TRBV5-1 and J usage is TRBJ2-5, with 9 bases lining up with TRBD2. Germline V gives CDR1 SGHRS, CDR2 YFSETQ. The CDR3 loop spans 15 amino acids. Losses at the gene ends were 4 bases for V and 3 bases for J; bases not matched to a gene: 7. This CDR3 is CASSQTGTSKETQYF. The DNA of the CDR3 is TGCGCCAGCAGCCAAACCGGGACTAGCAAAGAGACCCAGTACTTC. The variable domain in full, with the rest retrieved from reference TRBV5-1 and TRBJ2-5, is KAGVTQTPRYLIKTRGQQVTLSCSPISGHRSVSWYQQTPGQGLQFLFEYFSETQRNKGNFPGRFSGRQFSNSRSEMNVSTLELGDSALYLCASSQTGTSKETQYFGPGTRLLVL.

This chain uses TRBV10-3 with TRBJ1-2, with D maybe TRBD1 (5 bases). Germline V gene data show CDR1 as ENHRY and CDR2 as SYGVKD. The V gene lost 0 bases and the J gene lost 9 bases, with 14 bases spanning the gap. The CDR3 consists of 14 residues. The CDR3 DNA follows: TGTGCCATCAGTGAGTCGGGGAAAGGGGCCAGCTACACCTTC. Its translation is CAISESGKGASYTF.

The chain uses TRBV19 and TRBJ2-2, with 10 bases fitting TRBD2. Germline V CDR1 and CDR2: LNHDA, SQIVND (reference sequence). The CDR3 is made up of 15 amino acids. Unmatched junction bases numbered 2, after V lost 6 bases and J lost 1 base. The CDR3 coding sequence is TGTGCCAGTAGGGTAGCGGGGGGGAACACCGGGGAGCTGTTTTTT. Protein product: CASRVAGGNTGELFF.

The chain carries TRBV27 and TRBJ2-4; TRBD1 is a possible D gene (5 bases). Trimming shortened V by 4 bases and J by 0 bases, and 13 bases separated the two germline ends. There are 16 residues in the CDR3. CDR1 MNHEY and CDR2 SMNVEV come from the germline V gene (reference sequence). As DNA, the CDR3 is TGTGCCAGCAGTTCCTACAGGTGGCTAGCCAAAAACATTCAGTACTTC. Encoded protein: CASSSYRWLAKNIQYF.